This TCR beta chain was identified in a study of T cell responses to AZD1222 COVID-19 vaccine. Data came from immunoSEQ multiplex PCR; TCRdb stores just in-frame clones and leaves some out. Of around 70,000 clones detected, roughly 78% appear once; the ten largest clones hold 23%. This clone was recorded once. The V and J ends lost 1 base and 3 bases respectively, with 6 bases between them. Per the germline V gene, CDR1 is SGHTA and CDR2 is FQGNSA. This CDR3 spans 13 amino acids. V and J are TRBV7-2 and TRBJ1-1, with D uncertain. The clonotype was recovered from an adult in good health. The starting material was peripheral blood, obtained on day 0 of MenACWY control vaccination. The CDR3 DNA reads as TGTGCCAGCAGCTTAGACAGAGACACTGAAGCTTTCTTT. Its translation is CASSLDRDTEAFF.